This record covers a single T cell receptor (beta chain). Produced via immunoSEQ multiplex PCR; TCRdb's table is partial and in-frame only. The repertoire has 2,100,000 or so clones, 90% to 97% of them found once; the top ten carry approximately 0.13%. The data originate from a study of shared clonotypes between healthy human individuals. CDR3 length equals 16 residues. V lost 5 bases to trimming and J lost 3 bases, with 19 bases between them. CDR1 is SEHNR, CDR2 FQNEAQ, per germline (reference sequence). The V gene is TRBV7-9, the J gene TRBJ2-5; perhaps TRBD2 as D (5 bases). This sequence originates from a man aged 18 to 29 in good health. What was sequenced was naive CD4+ T cells sorted from blood. As to subset: CD45RA+ positively selected. The CDR3 coding sequence is TGTGCCAGCAGCACCGCCCCCCTAGTGAGGGAAGAGACCCAGTACTTC. Its translation: CASSTAPLVREETQYF.